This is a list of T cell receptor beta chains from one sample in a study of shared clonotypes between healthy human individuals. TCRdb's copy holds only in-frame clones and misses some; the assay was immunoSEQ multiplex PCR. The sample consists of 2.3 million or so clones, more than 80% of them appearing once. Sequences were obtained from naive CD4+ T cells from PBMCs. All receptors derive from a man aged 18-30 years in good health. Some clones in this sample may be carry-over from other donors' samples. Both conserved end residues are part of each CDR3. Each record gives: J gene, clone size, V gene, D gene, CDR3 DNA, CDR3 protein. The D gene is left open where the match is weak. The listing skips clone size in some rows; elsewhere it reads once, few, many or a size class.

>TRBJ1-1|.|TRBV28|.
TGTGCAGGGGGTGAACAGGGTCCTTCCAGTGAAGCTTTCTTT
CAGGEQGPSSEAFF
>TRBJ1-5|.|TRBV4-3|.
TGCGCCAGCAGCCAAGATAGGGAGGGGGATCAGCCCCAGCATTTT
CASSQDREGDQPQHF
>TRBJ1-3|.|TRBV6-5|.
TGTGCCAGCAGTTACTCTACCTCTGGAAACACCATATATTTT
CASSYSTSGNTIYF
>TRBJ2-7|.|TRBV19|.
TGTGCCAGTAGTAACGGACCGATCTACGAGCAGTACTTC
CASSNGPIYEQYF
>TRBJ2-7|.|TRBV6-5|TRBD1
TGTGCCAGCAGCTACTACCTCGGGACAGGTAACTACGAGCAGTACTTC
CASSYYLGTGNYEQYF
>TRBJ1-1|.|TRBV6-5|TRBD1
TGTGCCAGCAGTAATTCAGGGGGCTCGACTTTCTTT
CASSNSGGSTFF
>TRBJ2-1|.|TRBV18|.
TGTGCCAGCTCACCACAAGGAAGCGGTCTCGCTGGCTCCTACAATGAGCAGTTCTTC
CASSPQGSGLAGSYNEQFF
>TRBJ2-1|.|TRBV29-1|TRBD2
TGCAGCGTTGACCCCCTCGGGACTACTCACTACAATGAGCAGTTCTTC
CSVDPLGTTHYNEQFF
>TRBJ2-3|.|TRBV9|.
TGTGCCAGCAGCGTAGGTGAACTGGCAAGCTCTAGCACAGATACGCAGTATTTT
CASSVGELASSSTDTQYF
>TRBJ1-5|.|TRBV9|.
TGTGCCAGCAGCGTAATGCGAGGGGAGGGGCCGGACTTTAGCAATCAGCCCCAGCATTTT
CASSVMRGEGPDFSNQPQHF
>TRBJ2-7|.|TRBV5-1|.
TGCGCCAGCAGCTTGGAACTAGGGGGGCACGAGCAGTACTTC
CASSLELGGHEQYF
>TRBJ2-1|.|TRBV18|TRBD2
TGTGCCAGCTCACCCCGACTAGCGGGAGATTTAGGTGAGCAGTTCTTC
CASSPRLAGDLGEQFF
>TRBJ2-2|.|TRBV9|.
TGTGCCAGCAGCGCGGGACTTCCTAACACCGGGGAGCTGTTTTTT
CASSAGLPNTGELFF
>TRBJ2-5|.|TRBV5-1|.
TGCGCCAGCAGCTTAATGTACCAAGAGACCCAGTACTTC
CASSLMYQETQYF
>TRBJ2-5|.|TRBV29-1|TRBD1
TGCAGCGTTACCCACGGACAGGGATGGGGAGAGACCCAGTACTTC
CSVTHGQGWGETQYF
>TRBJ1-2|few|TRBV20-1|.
TGCAGTGCACAATCCCCAGGGCACTACACCTTC
CSAQSPGHYTF
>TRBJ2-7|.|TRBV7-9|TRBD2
TGTGCCAGCAGCCCTCGTTTTCTTAGCGGGCCCTCCGAGCAGTACTTC
CASSPRFLSGPSEQYF
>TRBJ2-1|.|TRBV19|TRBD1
TGTGCCAGTAGCTGGGACAGCCGGGGTTCTGGCAATGAGCAGTTCTTC
CASSWDSRGSGNEQFF
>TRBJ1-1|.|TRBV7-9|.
TGTGCCAGCAGCCCCACAGGCCAAGCTTTCTTT
CASSPTGQAFF
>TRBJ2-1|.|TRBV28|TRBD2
TGTGCCAGCACCCCCTCGCGGGAGGGCCCGACTGAGCAGTTCTTC
CASTPSREGPTEQFF
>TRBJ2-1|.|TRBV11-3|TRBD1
TGTGCCAGCAGCTTTGGACAGGGTCCGAGCTCCTACAATGAGCAGTTCTTC
CASSFGQGPSSYNEQFF
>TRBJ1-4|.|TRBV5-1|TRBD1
TGCGCCAGCAGCTTACAGGGGGGTTATGAAAAACTGTTTTTT
CASSLQGGYEKLFF
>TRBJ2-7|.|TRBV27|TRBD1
TGTGCCAGCAGCCGAGGGACAGGCTACGGCGAGCAGTACTTC
CASSRGTGYGEQYF
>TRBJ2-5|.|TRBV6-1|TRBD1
TGTGCCAGCAGTGACTGGACAGGACGGGAGACCCAGTACTTC
CASSDWTGRETQYF